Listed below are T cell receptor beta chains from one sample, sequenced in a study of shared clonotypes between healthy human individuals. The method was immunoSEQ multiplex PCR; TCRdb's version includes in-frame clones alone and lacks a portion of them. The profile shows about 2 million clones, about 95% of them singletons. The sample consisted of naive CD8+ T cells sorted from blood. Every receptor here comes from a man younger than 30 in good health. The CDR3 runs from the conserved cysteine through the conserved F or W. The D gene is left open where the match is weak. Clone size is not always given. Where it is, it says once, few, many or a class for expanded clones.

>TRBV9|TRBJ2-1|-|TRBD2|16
CASSPLPGLGVSEQFF
TGTGCCAGCAGCCCCCTGCCGGGACTAGGGGTAAGTGAGCAGTTCTTC
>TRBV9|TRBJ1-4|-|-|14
CASSVGGEDEKLFF
TGTGCCAGCAGCGTAGGAGGGGAGGATGAAAAACTGTTTTTT
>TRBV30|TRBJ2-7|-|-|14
CAWSVDGGTYEQYF
TGTGCCTGGAGTGTAGACGGCGGCACCTACGAGCAGTACTTC
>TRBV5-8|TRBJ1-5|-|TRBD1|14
CASTIGQGDPPQHF
TGTGCCAGCACCATCGGACAGGGGGATCCGCCCCAGCATTTT
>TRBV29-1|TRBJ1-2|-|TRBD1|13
CSVLTGDNYGYTF
TGCAGCGTACTGACAGGGGACAACTATGGCTACACCTTC
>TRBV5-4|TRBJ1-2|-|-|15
CASRYWAAADYGYTF
TGTGCCAGCCGGTATTGGGCCGCAGCTGACTATGGCTACACCTTC
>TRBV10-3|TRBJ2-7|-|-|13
CAISEGGSYEQYF
TGTGCCATCAGTGAGGGCGGGTCCTACGAGCAGTACTTC
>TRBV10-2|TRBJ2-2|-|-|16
CASSEDVGVNTGELFF
TGCGCCAGCAGTGAAGATGTGGGGGTAAACACCGGGGAGCTGTTTTTT
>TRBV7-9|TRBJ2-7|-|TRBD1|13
CASRGGQGYEQYF
TGTGCCAGCAGGGGAGGACAGGGATACGAGCAGTACTTC
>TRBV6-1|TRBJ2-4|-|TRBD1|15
CASSEARGPGNIQYF
TGTGCCAGCAGTGAAGCGAGGGGGCCGGGAAACATTCAGTACTTC
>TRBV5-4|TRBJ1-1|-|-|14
CASSSIGDDTEAFF
TGTGCCAGCAGCTCGATAGGGGATGACACTGAAGCTTTCTTT
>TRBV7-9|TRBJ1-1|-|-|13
CASSLGEDTEAFF
TGTGCCAGCAGCTTAGGGGAGGACACTGAAGCTTTCTTT
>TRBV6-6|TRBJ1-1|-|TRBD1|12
CASSIGTGGAFF
TGTGCCAGTTCAATAGGTACAGGGGGAGCTTTCTTT
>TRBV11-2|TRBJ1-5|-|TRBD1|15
CASSYRDSGWWPQHF
TGTGCCAGCAGCTACCGGGACAGTGGCTGGTGGCCCCAGCATTTT
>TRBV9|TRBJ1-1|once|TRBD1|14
CASTTGGAGTEAFF
TGTGCCAGTACAACAGGGGGCGCGGGCACTGAAGCTTTCTTT
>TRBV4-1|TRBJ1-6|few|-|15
CASSQDPLTRFPLHF
TGCGCCAGCAGCCAAGATCCACTTACGCGATTTCCCCTCCACTTT
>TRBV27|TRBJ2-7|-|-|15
CASSFQLAGWVEQYF
TGTGCCAGCAGTTTCCAACTAGCCGGCTGGGTCGAGCAGTACTTC
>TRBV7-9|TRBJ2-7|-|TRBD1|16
CASSSSDRAPSYEQYF
TGTGCCAGCAGCTCCTCCGACAGGGCGCCCTCCTACGAGCAGTACTTC